The clone carrying this TCR beta chain has a handful of counts. Its antigen is not known. Sequencing targeted expressed TCRB transcripts, as all isolated RNA had been reverse transcribed. Repertoires were generated with immunoSEQ multiplex PCR, while TCRdb's copy carries only in-frame clones and drops some. Of 640,000 or so clones listed, 13% are singletons. This sample is drawn from a study of beta chain features in type 1 diabetes. Germline-derived CDR1 and CDR2 are GTSNPN and SVGIG (reference sequence). There are 12 residues in the CDR3. V was pared by 3 bases and J by 7 bases, with 13 bases between. Study observations and caveats: In every one of the four CD4+ subsets, TCRB CDR3s were moderately but significantly shorter in Type 1 diabetes patients.

Specimen: naive CD4+ T cells from blood. The genes are TRBV30 and TRBJ2-7; unclear D gene. This receptor was identified in a man between 18 and 35 years old with type 1 diabetes. CDR3 in amino acids: CAWSITKKEQYF. CDR3 DNA: TGTGCCTGGAGCATAACCAAGAAGGAGCAGTACTTC.